This TCR beta chain was sequenced in a study of identifying expanded T cells in peripheral blood. Profiling relied on immunoSEQ multiplex PCR, and the TCRdb table lists in-frame clones only, not all of them. In the table there are about 100,000 clones, around 89% of which are singletons. CDR1 SGHDN and CDR2 FVKESK come from the germline V gene. This CDR3 has 17 amino acids. J gave up 6 bases and V 4 bases, and 14 bases lay outside the gene matches. Sequenced material: blood. The sequence derives from a person aged 18 to 70 in good health. This chain links TRBV14 with TRBJ2-3; TRBD2 matches 9 bases. CDR3 in DNA: TGTGCCAGCAGCCGCTACAGGGGTCTAGCGGGGACGGATACGCAGTATTTT. Its translation: CASSRYRGLAGTDTQYF. The complete variable domain, with remaining parts taken from reference TRBV14 and TRBJ2-3, reads EAGVTQFPSHSVIEKGQTVTLRCDPISGHDNLYWYRRVMGKEIKFLLHFVKESKQDESGMPNNRFLAERTGGTYSTLKVQPAELEDSGVYFCASSRYRGLAGTDTQYFGPGTRLTVL.